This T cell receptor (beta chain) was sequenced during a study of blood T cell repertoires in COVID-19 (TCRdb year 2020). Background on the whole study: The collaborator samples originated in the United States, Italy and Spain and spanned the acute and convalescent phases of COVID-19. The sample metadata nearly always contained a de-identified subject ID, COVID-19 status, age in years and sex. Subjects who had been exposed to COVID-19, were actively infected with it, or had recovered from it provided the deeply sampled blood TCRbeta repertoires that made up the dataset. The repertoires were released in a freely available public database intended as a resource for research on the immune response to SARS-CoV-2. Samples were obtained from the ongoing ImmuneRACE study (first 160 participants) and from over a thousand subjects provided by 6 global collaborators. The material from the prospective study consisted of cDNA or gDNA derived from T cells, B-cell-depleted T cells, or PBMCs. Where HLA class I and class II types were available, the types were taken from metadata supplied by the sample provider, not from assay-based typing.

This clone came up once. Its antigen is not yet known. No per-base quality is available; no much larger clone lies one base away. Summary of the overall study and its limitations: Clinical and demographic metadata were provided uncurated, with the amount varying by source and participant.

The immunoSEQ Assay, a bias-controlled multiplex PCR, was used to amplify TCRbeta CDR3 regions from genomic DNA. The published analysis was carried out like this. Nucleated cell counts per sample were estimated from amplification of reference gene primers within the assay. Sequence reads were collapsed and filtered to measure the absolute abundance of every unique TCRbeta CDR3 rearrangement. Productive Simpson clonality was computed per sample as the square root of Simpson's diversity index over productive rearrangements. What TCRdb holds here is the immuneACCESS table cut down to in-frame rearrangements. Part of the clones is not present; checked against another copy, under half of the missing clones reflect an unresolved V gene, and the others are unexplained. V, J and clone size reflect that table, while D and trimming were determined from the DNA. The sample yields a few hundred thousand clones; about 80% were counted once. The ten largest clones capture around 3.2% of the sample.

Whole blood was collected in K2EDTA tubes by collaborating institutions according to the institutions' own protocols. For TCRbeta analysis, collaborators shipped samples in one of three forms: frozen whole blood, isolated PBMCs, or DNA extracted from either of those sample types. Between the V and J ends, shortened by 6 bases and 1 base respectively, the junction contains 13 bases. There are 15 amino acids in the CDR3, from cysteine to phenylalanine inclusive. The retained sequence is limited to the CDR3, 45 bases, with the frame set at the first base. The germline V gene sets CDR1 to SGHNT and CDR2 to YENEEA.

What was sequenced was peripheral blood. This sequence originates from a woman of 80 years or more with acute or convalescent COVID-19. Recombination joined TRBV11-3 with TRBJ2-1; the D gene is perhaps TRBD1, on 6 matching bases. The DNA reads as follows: TGTGCCAGCAGTTCCCCGGGACAATCCTACAATGAGCAGTTCTTC. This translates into CASSSPGQSYNEQFF.